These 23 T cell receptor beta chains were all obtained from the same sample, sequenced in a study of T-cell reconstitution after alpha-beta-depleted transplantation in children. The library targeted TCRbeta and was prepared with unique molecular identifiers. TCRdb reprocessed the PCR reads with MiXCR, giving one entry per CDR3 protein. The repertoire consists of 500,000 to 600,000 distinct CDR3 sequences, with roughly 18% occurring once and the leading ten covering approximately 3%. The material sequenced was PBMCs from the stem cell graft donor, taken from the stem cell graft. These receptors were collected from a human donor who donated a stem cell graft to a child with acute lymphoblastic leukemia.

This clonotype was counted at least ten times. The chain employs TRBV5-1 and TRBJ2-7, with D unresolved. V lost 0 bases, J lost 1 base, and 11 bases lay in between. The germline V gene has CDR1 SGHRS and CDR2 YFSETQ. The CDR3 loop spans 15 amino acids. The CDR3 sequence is CASSLDDLFSYEQYF. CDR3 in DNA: TGCGCCAGCAGCTTGGACGATTTATTTTCCTACGAGCAGTACTTC.

The CDR3 is CATSDRDRDGFTEAFF. The CDR3 region has the DNA TGTGCCACCAGTGACCGGGACCGGGATGGGTTCACTGAAGCTTTCTTT. The chain uses TRBV24-1 and TRBJ1-1; D might be TRBD1 (5 bases). Germline V gene sequence: CDR1 KGHDR, CDR2 SFDVKD. The CDR3 runs to 16 residues. With 4 bases removed from V and 4 bases from J, the gap between germline ends came to 18 bases.

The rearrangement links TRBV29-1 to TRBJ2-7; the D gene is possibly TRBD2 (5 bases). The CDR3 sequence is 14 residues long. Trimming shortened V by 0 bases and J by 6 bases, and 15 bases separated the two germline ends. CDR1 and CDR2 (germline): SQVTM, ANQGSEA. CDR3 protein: CSVEDPERAAEQYF. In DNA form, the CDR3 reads TGCAGCGTTGAAGATCCTGAGAGGGCCGCCGAGCAGTACTTC.

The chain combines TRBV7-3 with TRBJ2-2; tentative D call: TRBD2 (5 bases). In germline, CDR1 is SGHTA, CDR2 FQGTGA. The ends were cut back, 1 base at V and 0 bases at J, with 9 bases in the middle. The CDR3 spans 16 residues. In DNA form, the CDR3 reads TGTGCCAGCAGCTTAATGTCCGGGGCGAACACCGGGGAGCTGTTTTTT. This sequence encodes CASSLMSGANTGELFF.

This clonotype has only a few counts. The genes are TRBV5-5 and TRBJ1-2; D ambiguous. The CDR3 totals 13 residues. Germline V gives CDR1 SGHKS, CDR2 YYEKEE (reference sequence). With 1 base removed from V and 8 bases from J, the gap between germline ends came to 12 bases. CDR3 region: CASSLLLRDGYTF. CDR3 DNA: TGTGCCAGCAGCTTGTTGTTGAGAGACGGCTACACCTTC.

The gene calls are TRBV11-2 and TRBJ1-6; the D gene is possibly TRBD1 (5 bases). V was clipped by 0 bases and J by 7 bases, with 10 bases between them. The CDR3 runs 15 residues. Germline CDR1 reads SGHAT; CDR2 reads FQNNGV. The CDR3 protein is CASSLDSGWNSPLHF. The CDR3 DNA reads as TGTGCCAGCAGCTTAGATTCAGGGTGGAATTCACCCCTCCACTTT.

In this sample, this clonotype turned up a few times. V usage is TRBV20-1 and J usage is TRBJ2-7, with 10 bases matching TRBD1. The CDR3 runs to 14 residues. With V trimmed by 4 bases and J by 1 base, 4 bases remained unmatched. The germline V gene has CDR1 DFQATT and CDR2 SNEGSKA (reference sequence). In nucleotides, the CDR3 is TGCAGTGCTATGGACAGGGGGAAATCCTACGAGCAGTACTTC. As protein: CSAMDRGKSYEQYF.

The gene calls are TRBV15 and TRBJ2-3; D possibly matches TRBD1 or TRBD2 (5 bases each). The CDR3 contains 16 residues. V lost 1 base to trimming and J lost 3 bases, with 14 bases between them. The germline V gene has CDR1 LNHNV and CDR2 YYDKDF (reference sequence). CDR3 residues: CATSRAGRSGTDTQYF. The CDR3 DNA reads TGTGCCACCAGCAGAGCGGGACGGAGCGGTACAGATACGCAGTATTTT.

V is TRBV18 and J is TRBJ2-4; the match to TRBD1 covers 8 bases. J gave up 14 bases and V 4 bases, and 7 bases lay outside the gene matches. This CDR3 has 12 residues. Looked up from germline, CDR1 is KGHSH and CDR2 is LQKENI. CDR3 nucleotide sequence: TGTGCCAGCTCACGACCGGGACAGGAGGAGTACTTC. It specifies CASSRPGQEEYF.

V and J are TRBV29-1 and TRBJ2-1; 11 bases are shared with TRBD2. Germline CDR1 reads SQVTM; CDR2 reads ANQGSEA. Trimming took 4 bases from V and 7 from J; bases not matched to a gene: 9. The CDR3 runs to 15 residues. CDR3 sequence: CSVAGILAGGNEQFF. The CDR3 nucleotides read TGCAGCGTTGCCGGGATCTTAGCGGGGGGGAATGAGCAGTTCTTC.

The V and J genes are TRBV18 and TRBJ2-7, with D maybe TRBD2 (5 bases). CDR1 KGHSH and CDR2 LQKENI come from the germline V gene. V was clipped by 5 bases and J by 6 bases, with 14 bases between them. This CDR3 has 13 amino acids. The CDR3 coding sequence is TGTGCCAGCTCAGCAGCACGAGGAGGCGAGCAGTACTTC. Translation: CASSAARGGEQYF.

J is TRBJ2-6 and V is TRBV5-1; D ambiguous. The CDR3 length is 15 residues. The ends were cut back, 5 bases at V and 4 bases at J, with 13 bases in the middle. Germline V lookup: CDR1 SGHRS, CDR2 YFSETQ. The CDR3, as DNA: TGCGCCAGCAGGCCCGACATGGCAGGGGCCAACGTCCTGACTTTC. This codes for CASRPDMAGANVLTF.

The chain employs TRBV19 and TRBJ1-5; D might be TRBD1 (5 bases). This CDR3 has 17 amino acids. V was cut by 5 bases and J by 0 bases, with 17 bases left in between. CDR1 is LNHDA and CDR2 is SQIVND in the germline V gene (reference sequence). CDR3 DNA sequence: TGTGCCAGTAGTGCCGCCGGGGGGACCTATAGCAATCAGCCCCAGCATTTT. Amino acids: CASSAAGGTYSNQPQHF.

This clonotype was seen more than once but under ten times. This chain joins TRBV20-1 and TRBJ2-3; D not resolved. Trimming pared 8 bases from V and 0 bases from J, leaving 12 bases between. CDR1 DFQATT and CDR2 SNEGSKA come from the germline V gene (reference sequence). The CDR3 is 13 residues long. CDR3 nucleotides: TGCAGTTCAAAGTCTTATAGCACAGATACGCAGTATTTT. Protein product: CSSKSYSTDTQYF.

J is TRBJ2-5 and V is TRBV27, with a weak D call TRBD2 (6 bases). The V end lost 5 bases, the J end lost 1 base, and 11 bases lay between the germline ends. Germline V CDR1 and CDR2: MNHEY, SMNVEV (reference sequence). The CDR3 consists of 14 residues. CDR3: CASSPHGGQETQYF. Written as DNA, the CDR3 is TGTGCCAGCAGTCCCCACGGGGGCCAAGAGACCCAGTACTTC.

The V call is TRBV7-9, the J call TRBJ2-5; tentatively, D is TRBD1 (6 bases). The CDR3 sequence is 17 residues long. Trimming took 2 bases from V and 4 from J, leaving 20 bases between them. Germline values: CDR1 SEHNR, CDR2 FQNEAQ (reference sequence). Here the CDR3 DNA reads TGTGCCAGCAGCTTACCACTCAACCCTCCACAGGGAGAGACCCAGTACTTC. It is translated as CASSLPLNPPQGETQYF.

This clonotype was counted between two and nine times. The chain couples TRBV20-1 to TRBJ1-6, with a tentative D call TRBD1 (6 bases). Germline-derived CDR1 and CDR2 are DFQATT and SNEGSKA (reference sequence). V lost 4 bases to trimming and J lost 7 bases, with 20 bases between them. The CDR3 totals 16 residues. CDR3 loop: CSAKEGGGIRNSPLHF. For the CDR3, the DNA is TGCAGTGCTAAGGAGGGGGGAGGGATCCGGAATTCACCCCTCCACTTT.

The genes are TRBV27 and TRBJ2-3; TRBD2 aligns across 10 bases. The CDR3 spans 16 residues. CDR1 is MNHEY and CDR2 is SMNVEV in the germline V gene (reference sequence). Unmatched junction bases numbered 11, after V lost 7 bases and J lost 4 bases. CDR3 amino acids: CASNPGLAGVSDTQYF. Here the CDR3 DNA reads TGTGCCAGCAACCCGGGGCTAGCGGGAGTCTCAGATACGCAGTATTTT.

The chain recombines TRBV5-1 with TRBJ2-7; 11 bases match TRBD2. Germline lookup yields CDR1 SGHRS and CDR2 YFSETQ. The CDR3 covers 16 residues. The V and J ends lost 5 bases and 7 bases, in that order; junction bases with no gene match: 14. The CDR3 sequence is CASSLIRTSGRREQYF. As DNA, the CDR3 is TGCGCCAGCAGTCTTATACGGACTAGCGGGCGTCGGGAGCAGTACTTC.

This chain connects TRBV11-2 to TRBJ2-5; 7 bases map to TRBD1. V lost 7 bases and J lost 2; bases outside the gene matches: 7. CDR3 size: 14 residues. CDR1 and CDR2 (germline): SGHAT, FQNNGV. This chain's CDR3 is CASKTGQLQETQYF. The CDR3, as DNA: TGTGCCAGCAAGACAGGGCAACTTCAAGAGACCCAGTACTTC.

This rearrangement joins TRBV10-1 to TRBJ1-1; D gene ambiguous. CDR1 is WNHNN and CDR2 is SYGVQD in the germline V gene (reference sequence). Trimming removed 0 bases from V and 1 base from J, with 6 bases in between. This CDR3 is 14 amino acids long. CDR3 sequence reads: CASSESRGNTEAFF. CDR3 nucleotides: TGCGCCAGCAGTGAGTCGAGAGGGAACACTGAAGCTTTCTTT.

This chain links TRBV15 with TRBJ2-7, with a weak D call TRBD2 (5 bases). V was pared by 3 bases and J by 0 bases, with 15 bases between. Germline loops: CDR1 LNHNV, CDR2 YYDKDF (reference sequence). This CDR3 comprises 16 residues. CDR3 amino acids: CATSRGGFVFSYEQYF. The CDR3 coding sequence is TGTGCCACCAGCAGGGGCGGGTTTGTGTTCTCCTACGAGCAGTACTTC.

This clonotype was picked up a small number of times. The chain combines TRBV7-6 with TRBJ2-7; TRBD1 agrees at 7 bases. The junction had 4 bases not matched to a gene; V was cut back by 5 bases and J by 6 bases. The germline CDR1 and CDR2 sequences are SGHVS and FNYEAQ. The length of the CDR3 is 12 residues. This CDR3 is CASSETGFEQYF. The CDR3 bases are TGTGCCAGCAGCGAGACAGGGTTCGAGCAGTACTTC.